This T cell receptor (beta chain) was captured by sequencing in a study of radiation and T cells in renal cell carcinoma. Study as a whole: Nephrectomy followed 15 Gy stereotactic body radiation by 4 weeks. Study-wide results and limits: Top tumor clonotypes rose in blood 2 weeks post-radiation, then contracted.

Time point defined: baseline pretreatment blood. Sample treatment: 15 Gy SBRT to primary tumor, nephrectomy 4 weeks later. Serial blood draws occurred at baseline and 2 and 4 weeks post-SBRT. The patient's renal cell carcinoma had clear cell pathology. Profiled with immunoSEQ multiplex PCR; TCRdb holds only in-frame clones, not every one. The sample has under 65,000 clones; about three quarters are singletons. The CDR3 consists of 12 residues. The V and J ends lost 5 bases and 7 bases respectively, with 9 bases between them. Germline loops: CDR1 MNHEY, CDR2 SMNVEV (reference sequence). Note on this clone: What it binds is not known.

The chain has TRBV27 and TRBJ2-1, with D hard to call. This TCR was recovered from a man in his sixties with renal cell carcinoma. Sequencing was performed on blood, taken from a patient whose treatment included radiotherapy and nephrectomy. The CDR3 region is CASSLLGNEQFF. The CDR3, as DNA: TGTGCCAGCAGTCTGTTGGGAAATGAGCAGTTCTTC.